This TCR beta chain was found in a study of CD4+ T cells in melanoma. Whole-study results and caveats: Neoantigen-specific CD4+ T cells in melanoma reportedly had diverse differentiation states. CD8+ T cell, macrophage and B cell function reportedly correlated with neoantigen-specific CD4+ T cells.

The method was immunoSEQ multiplex PCR; TCRdb's version includes in-frame clones alone and lacks a portion of them. The sample carries 12,000 to 15,000 clones, roughly 69% recorded once. The CDR3 sequence is 17 residues long. Looked up from germline, CDR1 is SGDLS and CDR2 is YYNGEE. The germline V and J ends were trimmed by 0 bases and 1 base, with 15 bases remaining between them. On this clone itself: Its antigen is still unknown.

The sequence derives from a human donor with melanoma. Sequencing was done on a sample of cells from a culture (not recorded whether cultured in vitro). The chain employs TRBV9 and TRBJ2-3, with D perhaps TRBD1 or TRBD2 (6 bases each). The CDR3 nucleotides are TGTGCCAGCAGCGTAGAGGGGGGCTGGATTGGCACAGATACGCAGTATTTT. This translates into CASSVEGGWIGTDTQYF. Based on the CDR3 plus reference TRBV9 and TRBJ2-3, the full variable domain is DSGVTQTPKHLITATGQRVTLRCSPRSGDLSVYWYQQSLDQGLQFLIQYYNGEERAKGNILERFSAQQFPDLHSELNLSSLELGDSALYFCASSVEGGWIGTDTQYFGPGTRLTVL.